Listed here are 27 T cell receptor beta chains from one sample, sequenced in a study of cytomegalovirus exposure and HLA in healthy donors. The PCR had 60 Vbeta and 13 Jbeta primers. The data were produced by immunoSEQ multiplex PCR, yet TCRdb's version contains in-frame clones alone and is incomplete. The sample has around 76,000 clones. The sequencing input was PBMCs. Every receptor here comes from a man in his forties or fifties in good health and CMV-seronegative.

For this clone: The junction departs from germline at one end; a sequencing error may be responsible. The sample has other DNA sequences that encode this CDR3 too. The rearrangement joins TRBV7-2 to TRBJ2-7; TRBD2 matches 11 bases. Germline CDR1 SGHTA, CDR2 FQGNSA. The CDR3 is made up of 16 amino acids. CDR3 region: CASSFTGTSGTYEQYF. CDR3 bases: TGTGCCAGCAGCTTCACCGGGACTAGCGGAACCTACGAACAGTACTTC.

Note on this clone: Relative to the germline gene, one junction end is altered; a read error may explain this. The chain combines TRBV4-1 with TRBJ1-6; unclear D gene. The CDR3 contains 14 residues. Looked up from germline, CDR1 is MGHRA and CDR2 is YSYEKL. CDR3 DNA sequence: TGCGCCAGCAGCCAGGCCGGGGTGAGTTCACCCCCCCACTTT. Encoded protein: CASSQAGVSSPPHF.

The chain couples TRBV28 to TRBJ1-5; the D is unclear. Per the germline V gene, CDR1 is MDHEN and CDR2 is SYDVKM. The V end was cut by 5 bases, the J end by 2 bases, with 7 bases between. This CDR3 comprises 13 residues. The CDR3 region is CASSSGGNQPQHF. DNA of the CDR3: TGTGCCAGCAGTAGCGGCGGCAATCAGCCCCAGCATTTT.

The chain recombines TRBV4-1 with TRBJ2-7; D remains unclear. The CDR3 length is 18 residues. Trimming took 0 bases from V and 3 from J, leaving 21 bases between them. Germline CDR1 reads MGHRA; CDR2 reads YSYEKL. DNA for the CDR3: TGCGCCAGCAGCCAAGATTCATCGAACCTACGAACGAACTACGAGCAGTACTTC. Its protein is CASSQDSSNLRTNYEQYF.

The rearrangement links TRBV4-3 to TRBJ2-2, with D perhaps matching TRBD1 (5 bases). Trimming shortened V by 3 bases and J by 6 bases, and 11 bases separated the two germline ends. The CDR3 has 14 residues. Germline CDR1 and CDR2: LGHNA and YSLEER. CDR3 in amino acids: CASSHPQGSGELFF. The CDR3 nucleotides read TGCGCCAGCAGCCATCCTCAGGGTTCCGGGGAGCTGTTTTTT.

V and J are TRBV5-1 and TRBJ1-2; D not resolved. V lost 3 bases to trimming and J lost 6 bases, with 18 bases between them. The CDR3 is made up of 15 amino acids. Per germline, CDR1 SGHRS and CDR2 YFSETQ. The CDR3 protein is CASSWVAETGNGYTF. CDR3 nucleotide sequence: TGCGCCAGCAGCTGGGTCGCGGAGACGGGGAATGGCTACACCTTC. The variable domain in full, completed from reference TRBV5-1 and TRBJ1-2, reads KAGVTQTPRYLIKTRGQQVTLSCSPISGHRSVSWYQQTPGQGLQFLFEYFSETQRNKGNFPGRFSGRQFSNSRSEMNVSTLELGDSALYLCASSWVAETGNGYTFGSGTRLTVV.

The CDR3 coding sequence is TGTGCCAGCAGTTTATCGGCGGGAGGGGGTCAAGAGACCCAGTACTTC. Translating gives CASSLSAGGGQETQYF. The V gene is TRBV27, the J gene TRBJ2-5; 9 bases are shared with TRBD2. The V gene's germline CDR1 is MNHEY and CDR2 SMNVEV (reference sequence). Losses at the gene ends were 0 bases for V and 2 bases for J; bases not matched to a gene: 4. The CDR3 has 16 amino acids.

V is TRBV16 and J is TRBJ1-1; D is possibly TRBD1 (5 bases). The ends were cut back, 4 bases at V and 4 bases at J, with 10 bases in the middle. The V gene's germline CDR1 is KGHSY and CDR2 FQNENV. The CDR3 has 13 residues. The CDR3 sequence: CASSRTWSTEAFF. The CDR3 bases are TGTGCCAGCAGCCGGACATGGAGCACTGAAGCTTTCTTT.

As DNA, the CDR3 is TGTGCCAGCAACCCTGGGCTAGCGGGGTCAGGAACCAAAAACATTCAGTACTTC. Protein sequence: CASNPGLAGSGTKNIQYF. The rearrangement uses TRBV7-2 and TRBJ2-4, with 9 bases lining up with TRBD2. Germline V gene data show CDR1 as SGHTA and CDR2 as FQGNSA. V was clipped by 7 bases and J by 2 bases; unmatched bases: 15. The CDR3 loop spans 18 amino acids.

V gene TRBV5-1 combines with J gene TRBJ1-4, with 8 bases matching TRBD1. The CDR3 covers 16 residues. J was trimmed by 1 base and V by 3 bases; bases with no gene match: 5. CDR1 and CDR2 from the germline V gene are SGHRS and YFSETQ. The CDR3 DNA follows: TGCGCCAGCAGCTACGGACAGGGACTAACTAATGAAAAACTGTTTTTT. Its protein is CASSYGQGLTNEKLFF.

The J gene is TRBJ1-2, the V gene TRBV7-9; 7 bases agree with TRBD1. The germline V gene encodes CDR1 SEHNR and CDR2 FQNEAQ (reference sequence). Trimming cost V 7 bases and J 8 bases; bases outside gene matches: 10. The CDR3 contains 13 residues. The CDR3: CASTNVQGEGYTF. Here the CDR3 DNA reads TGTGCCAGCACCAACGTCCAGGGGGAAGGCTACACCTTC. The complete variable domain, with remaining parts taken from reference TRBV7-9 and TRBJ1-2, reads DTGVSQNPRHKITKRGQNVTFRCDPISEHNRLYWYRQTLGQGPEFLTYFQNEAQLEKSRLLSDRFSAERPKGSFSTLEIQRTEQGDSAMYLCASTNVQGEGYTFGSGTRLTVV.

V and J are TRBV7-2 and TRBJ1-3; a weak D match, TRBD1 (6 bases). Trimming took 5 bases from V and 0 from J, leaving 11 bases between them. From germline, CDR1 is SGHTA and CDR2 FQGNSA. The CDR3 is made up of 15 amino acids. The CDR3 bases are TGTGCCAGCAGCGAAGGACAGTACTCTGGAAACACCATATATTTT. It specifies CASSEGQYSGNTIYF. Using reference TRBV7-2 and TRBJ1-3 for the parts outside the CDR3, the full variable domain is GAGVSQSPSNKVTEKGKDVELRCDPISGHTALYWYRQSLGQGLEFLIYFQGNSAPDKSGLPSDRFSAERTGGSVSTLTIQRTQQEDSAVYLCASSEGQYSGNTIYFGEGSWLTVV.

The rearrangement uses TRBV4-3 and TRBJ2-3; TRBD2 matches at 7 bases. Germline V gives CDR1 LGHNA, CDR2 YSLEER. This CDR3 comprises 18 residues. V was clipped by 1 base and J by 0 bases; unmatched bases: 10. CDR3 sequence (DNA): TGCGCCAGCAGCCAAGTCAGCAGAGGGGAGGGTAGCACAGATACGCAGTATTTT. Protein product: CASSQVSRGEGSTDTQYF.

The chain uses TRBV5-1 and TRBJ2-2; 9 nucleotides line up with TRBD1. With V trimmed by 0 bases and J by 6 bases, 9 bases remained unmatched. The germline gives CDR1 SGHRS, CDR2 YFSETQ. The CDR3 has 17 residues. In DNA, the CDR3 is TGCGCCAGCAGCTTGGTTGCCGGGACAGGGCTTGCCGGGGAGCTGTTTTTT. Translating it yields CASSLVAGTGLAGELFF.

The rearrangement joins TRBV10-3 to TRBJ2-3; 8 bases match TRBD2. CDR1 ENHRY and CDR2 SYGVKD come from the germline V gene. V gave up 6 bases and J gave up 4 bases; unmatched junction bases: 9. The CDR3 is made up of 15 amino acids. CDR3 amino acids: CAIRRGLDVSDTQYF. CDR3 DNA sequence: TGTGCCATCAGGAGGGGACTAGATGTCTCAGATACGCAGTATTTT.

The chain couples TRBV10-3 to TRBJ2-7; TRBD1 aligns across 8 bases. V was clipped by 4 bases and J by 5 bases; unmatched bases: 7. CDR3 size: 14 residues. Germline V CDR1 and CDR2: ENHRY, SYGVKD. The CDR3 is CAISAPDRVNEQYF. CDR3 bases: TGTGCCATCAGTGCCCCGGACAGGGTGAACGAGCAGTACTTC.

This chain links TRBV19 with TRBJ1-5; 7 positions agree with TRBD1. Trimming at V came to 5 bases and at J to 1 base, leaving 5 bases not matched to a gene. Germline CDR1 is LNHDA and CDR2 is SQIVND (reference sequence). The CDR3 loop spans 15 amino acids. This chain's CDR3 is CASSLTGRSNQPQHF. The CDR3 DNA reads as TGTGCCAGTAGTTTGACAGGGCGAAGCAATCAGCCCCAGCATTTT.

The chain joins TRBV18 to TRBJ2-7; D possibly corresponds to TRBD1 (7 bases). The CDR3 extends over 14 amino acids. V was pared by 2 bases and J by 9 bases, with 17 bases between. Germline V gene sequence: CDR1 KGHSH, CDR2 LQKENI. The chain's CDR3 is CASSPAQGRTGQYF. The CDR3 DNA follows: TGTGCCAGCTCACCAGCACAGGGGAGGACGGGGCAGTACTTC.

The rearrangement links TRBV15 to TRBJ2-2, with D perhaps matching TRBD2 (6 bases). The V and J ends lost 2 bases and 8 bases respectively, with 15 bases between them. CDR3 length equals 15 residues. Germline CDR1 is LNHNV and CDR2 is YYDKDF (reference sequence). This CDR3 reads CATSRYRGTPGELFF. The CDR3 DNA reads as TGTGCCACCAGCAGATACCGGGGGACCCCTGGGGAGCTGTTTTTT.

The chain joins TRBV19 to TRBJ2-7, with D tentatively TRBD2 (6 bases). CDR1 is LNHDA and CDR2 is SQIVND in the germline V gene (reference sequence). V was pared by 1 base and J by 3 bases, with 16 bases between. This CDR3 is built from 16 residues. Written as DNA, the CDR3 is TGTGCCAGTAGTATAGCAGTCGGGACTTCTTACTACGAGCAGTACTTC. Amino acid sequence: CASSIAVGTSYYEQYF. The full variable domain, with the rest looked up from reference TRBV19 and TRBJ2-7, is DGGITQSPKYLFRKEGQNVTLSCEQNLNHDAMYWYRQDPGQGLRLIYYSQIVNDFQKGDIAEGYSVSREKKESFPLTVTSAQKNPTAFYLCASSIAVGTSYYEQYFGPGTRLTVT.

The chain combines TRBV5-4 with TRBJ2-3, with 12 bases aligning to TRBD2. Trimming at V came to 4 bases and at J to 4 bases, leaving 10 bases not matched to a gene. CDR3 length equals 17 residues. Germline CDR1 SGHNT, CDR2 YYREEE (reference sequence). The CDR3: CASSTIASGGEADTQYF. The CDR3 region has the DNA TGTGCCAGCAGCACAATCGCTAGCGGGGGGGAAGCAGATACGCAGTATTTT.

This chain links TRBV7-6 with TRBJ1-1; perhaps TRBD1 as D (6 bases). V dropped 5 bases and J dropped 4 bases, with 17 bases sitting between them. The CDR3 sequence is 15 residues long. Germline assignment: CDR1 SGHVS and CDR2 FNYEAQ. CDR3 in amino acids: CASSLGGLGGTEAFF. The CDR3 DNA is TGTGCCAGCAGCCTAGGGGGGCTTGGTGGCACTGAAGCTTTCTTT.

The V gene is TRBV30, the J gene TRBJ2-7; maybe TRBD2 (6 bases). The CDR3 has 13 residues. Germline CDR1 reads GTSNPN; CDR2 reads SVGIG (reference sequence). Trimming took 2 bases from V and 7 from J, leaving 15 bases between them. The CDR3 is CAWSPGVVREQYF. The CDR3 nucleotides read TGTGCCTGGAGTCCGGGGGTGGTCCGGGAGCAGTACTTC. Looking up the rest from reference TRBV30 and TRBJ2-7 gives the full variable domain: SQTIHQWPATLVQPVGSPLSLECTVEGTSNPNLYWYRQAAGRGLQLLFYSVGIGQISSEVPQNLSASRPQDRQFILSSKKLLLSDSGFYLCAWSPGVVREQYFGPGTRLTVT.

This chain uses TRBV6-5 with TRBJ1-2; 8 positions agree with TRBD1. In germline, CDR1 is MNHEY, CDR2 SVGAGI. The CDR3 covers 15 residues. V lost 2 bases and J lost 3; bases outside the gene matches: 5. CDR3 loop: CASSYGPGGDYGYTF. DNA for the CDR3: TGTGCCAGCAGTTACGGACCAGGGGGCGACTATGGCTACACCTTC.

The chain has TRBV14 and TRBJ1-1; no definite D call. Per the germline V gene, CDR1 is SGHDN and CDR2 is FVKESK. V was pared by 4 bases and J by 4 bases, with 10 bases between. The CDR3 loop spans 13 amino acids. CDR3 in amino acids: CASSLVAGTEAFF. CDR3 nucleotides: TGTGCCAGCAGCCTTGTAGCTGGCACTGAAGCTTTCTTT.

CDR3 residues: CSVCPGQGAPPYGYTF. The CDR3 region has the DNA TGCAGCGTCTGTCCGGGACAGGGGGCCCCTCCCTATGGCTACACCTTC. The gene calls are TRBV29-1 and TRBJ1-2, with 12 bases fitting TRBD1. This CDR3 has 16 amino acids. After removal of 6 bases from V and 4 bases from J, the junction contained 12 bases not matched to a gene. Germline values: CDR1 SQVTM, CDR2 ANQGSEA.

V is TRBV5-4 and J is TRBJ2-2; tentatively, D is TRBD1 (6 bases). CDR1 SGHNT and CDR2 YYREEE come from the germline V gene (reference sequence). CDR3 length: 15 residues. The ends were cut back, 0 bases at V and 6 bases at J, with 12 bases in the middle. CDR3 sequence reads: CASSLAGAGSGELFF. For the CDR3, the DNA is TGTGCCAGCAGCTTGGCAGGGGCAGGATCCGGGGAGCTGTTTTTT.